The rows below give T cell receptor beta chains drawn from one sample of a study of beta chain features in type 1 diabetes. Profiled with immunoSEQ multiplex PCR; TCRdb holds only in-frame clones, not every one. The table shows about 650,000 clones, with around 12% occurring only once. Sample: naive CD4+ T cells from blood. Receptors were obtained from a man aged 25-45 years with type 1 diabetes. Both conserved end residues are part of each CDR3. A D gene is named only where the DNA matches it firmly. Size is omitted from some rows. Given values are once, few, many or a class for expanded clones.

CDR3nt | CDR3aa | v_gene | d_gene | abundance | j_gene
TGTGCCAGCGGACGGAACACTGAAGCTTTCTTT | CASGRNTEAFF | TRBV5-6 | NA | NA | TRBJ1-1
TGTGCCACCAGCAGAGATAAGGGGTTCTATGGCTACACCTTC | CATSRDKGFYGYTF | TRBV15 | NA | NA | TRBJ1-2
TGTGCCAGCAGCATCCCCGGGACAGAAAGGATCGAGCAGTACTTC | CASSIPGTERIEQYF | TRBV5-6 | TRBD1 | few | TRBJ2-7
TGTGCCAGCAGTGAAGCGCGGTCCCGGGACAGGGACGAAAACGAGCAGTACTTC | CASSEARSRDRDENEQYF | TRBV2 | TRBD1 | NA | TRBJ2-7
TGTGCCATCAGTGGGACAGCCGGGGAGCTGTTTTTT | CAISGTAGELFF | TRBV10-3 | NA | few | TRBJ2-2
TGTGCCTGGAGTAGAAGGGCTAGCGGCGGGCAAGAGACCCAGTACTTC | CAWSRRASGGQETQYF | TRBV30 | TRBD2 | NA | TRBJ2-5
TGCGCCAGCAGTGGGGGACTAGCGGGAAGGTACGAGCAGTACTTC | CASSGGLAGRYEQYF | TRBV10-1 | TRBD2 | few | TRBJ2-7
TGTGCCATCAGTACGGTAGCGGGGGACACAGATACGCAGTATTTT | CAISTVAGDTDTQYF | TRBV10-3 | TRBD2 | NA | TRBJ2-3
TGTGCCAGCAGCTCCTACGGGGATACGCAGTATTTT | CASSSYGDTQYF | TRBV7-3 | NA | NA | TRBJ2-3
TGTGCCAGCAGTGTACAGGGAGAAGATCAGCCCCAGCATTTT | CASSVQGEDQPQHF | TRBV2 | NA | few | TRBJ1-5
TGCACCAGCAGCAAGGGAGCGGGGCCCCGTAAACCCGGGGAGCTGTTTTTT | CTSSKGAGPRKPGELFF | TRBV1 | NA | few | TRBJ2-2
TGTGCCAGCAGTGAACGGGCTACCACCGGGGAGCTGTTTTTT | CASSERATTGELFF | TRBV2 | NA | NA | TRBJ2-2
TGTGCCAGCAGCTTGAGGGACTCGACTGAAGCTTTCTTT | CASSLRDSTEAFF | TRBV5-4 | NA | NA | TRBJ1-1
TGTGCCAGCGCACAGAGAGATACGCAGTATTTT | CASAQRDTQYF | TRBV2 | NA | few | TRBJ2-3
TGCGCCAGCAGCTCGGGACTAGCGGGGTCTAGCACAGATACGCAGTATTTT | CASSSGLAGSSTDTQYF | TRBV5-1 | TRBD2 | NA | TRBJ2-3
TGTGCCAGCAGCCTGACGGTAGCCAAAAACATTCAGTACTTC | CASSLTVAKNIQYF | TRBV7-2 | NA | NA | TRBJ2-4
TGCAGTGCTAGCGGTGGCCGGGAGCTGTTTTTT | CSASGGRELFF | TRBV20-1 | NA | few | TRBJ2-2
TGTGCCAGCTCACCAAATCAGGGGTCTGGGGCCAACGTCCTGACTTTC | CASSPNQGSGANVLTF | TRBV18 | NA | NA | TRBJ2-6
TGTGCCAGCTCACCGGGGGGCACAACGGAGACCCAGTACTTC | CASSPGGTTETQYF | TRBV11-2 | NA | NA | TRBJ2-5
TGTGCCAGCAGCACCCCGGACGGTTATGGCTACACCTTC | CASSTPDGYGYTF | TRBV5-8 | NA | few | TRBJ1-2
TGTGCCAGCAGCTCCCAAGGCACAGGGCAAGAGACCCAGTACTTC | CASSSQGTGQETQYF | TRBV7-2 | NA | few | TRBJ2-5
TGTGCCAGCAGTTTCGTAGGGGATAGCAATCAGCCCCAGCATTTT | CASSFVGDSNQPQHF | TRBV27 | NA | NA | TRBJ1-5
TGTGCCAGCAGCCGTCCAGGGGATACGCAGTATTTT | CASSRPGDTQYF | TRBV7-2 | NA | many | TRBJ2-3
TGTGCCAGCAGTTACTCGAGGAGCTCCTACAATGAGCAGTTCTTC | CASSYSRSSYNEQFF | TRBV6-5 | NA | NA | TRBJ2-1